The subject of this entry is one TCR beta chain. The source of the sample is a study of blood T cell repertoires in COVID-19. Repertoires were generated with immunoSEQ multiplex PCR, while TCRdb's copy carries only in-frame clones and drops some. The sample has about 140,000 clones, roughly four fifths seen once. The CDR3 is 16 amino acids. With V trimmed by 0 bases and J by 6 bases, 10 bases remained unmatched. Germline V gene lookup returns CDR1 SGHRS and CDR2 YFSETQ. The sample comprised peripheral blood. The rearrangement joins TRBV5-1 to TRBJ1-2; 8 nucleotides agree with TRBD1. The receptor was isolated from a woman older than 75 with active or convalescent COVID-19. The CDR3 is CASSLGGQVTAHGYTF. The CDR3, as DNA: TGCGCCAGCAGCTTGGGGGGACAGGTGACGGCCCATGGCTACACCTTC.